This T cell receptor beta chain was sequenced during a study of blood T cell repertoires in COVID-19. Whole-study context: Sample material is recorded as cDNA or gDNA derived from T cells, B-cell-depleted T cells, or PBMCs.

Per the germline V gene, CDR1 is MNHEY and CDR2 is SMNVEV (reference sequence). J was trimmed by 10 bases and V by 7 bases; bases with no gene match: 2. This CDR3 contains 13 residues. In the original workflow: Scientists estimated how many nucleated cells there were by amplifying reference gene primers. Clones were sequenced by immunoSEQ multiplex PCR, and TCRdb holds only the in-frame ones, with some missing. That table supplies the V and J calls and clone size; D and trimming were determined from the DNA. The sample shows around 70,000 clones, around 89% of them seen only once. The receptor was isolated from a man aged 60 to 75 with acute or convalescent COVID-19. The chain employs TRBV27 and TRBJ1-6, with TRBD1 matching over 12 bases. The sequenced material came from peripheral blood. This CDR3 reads CASKGTGGSPLHF. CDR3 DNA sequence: TGTGCCAGCAAAGGGACAGGGGGCTCACCCCTCCACTTT.